The next 31 T cell receptor beta chains were all read from a single sample in a study of shared clonotypes between healthy human individuals. Profiled with immunoSEQ multiplex PCR; TCRdb holds only in-frame clones, not every one. This sample has hundreds of thousands of clones, with around 86% found just once. Sequenced sample: memory CD8+ T cells sorted from blood. This sample's subset: CD45RO+ cells pooled with CCR7-negative TemRA cells. These TCRs come from a man between 18 and 29 years old in good health.

The chain links TRBV6-5 to TRBJ2-1, with 7 bases lining up with TRBD2. The ends lost 5 bases at V and 10 bases at J; junction bases unmatched: 11. The CDR3 runs to 14 residues. CDR1 and CDR2 (germline): MNHEY, SVGAGI. For the CDR3, the DNA is TGTGCCAGCAGTCAACCGGGACTACTGCAGGAGCAGTTCTTC. Amino acid sequence: CASSQPGLLQEQFF.

The chain has TRBV7-3 and TRBJ2-1; D is unclear. From germline, CDR1 is SGHTA and CDR2 FQGTGA. The CDR3 has 15 residues. V lost 5 bases and J 0 bases, leaving 11 bases between the germline ends. CDR3 sequence: CASSPDRSSYNEQFF. CDR3 nucleotide sequence: TGTGCCAGCAGCCCGGACCGGAGCTCCTACAATGAGCAGTTCTTC.

V usage is TRBV4-1 and J usage is TRBJ2-2; maybe TRBD2 (5 bases). The CDR3 is 16 amino acids. CDR1 is MGHRA and CDR2 is YSYEKL in the germline V gene. The V and J ends lost 2 bases and 3 bases respectively, with 13 bases between them. The CDR3 here is CASSQKARVDTGELFF. CDR3 coding DNA: TGCGCCAGCAGCCAAAAAGCGAGGGTGGACACCGGGGAGCTGTTTTTT.

This clone was recorded only once. The chain is built from TRBV13 and TRBJ2-5, with 12 bases lining up with TRBD2. The CDR3 has 16 residues. V trimming: 5 bases; J trimming: 8 bases; junction bases outside the gene matches: 12. Germline V gene sequence: CDR1 PRHDT, CDR2 FYEKMQ (reference sequence). The CDR3 protein is CASSLSSGGALPTQYF. The DNA of the CDR3 is TGTGCCAGCAGCCTCTCTAGCGGGGGGGCCTTGCCAACCCAGTACTTC. The variable domain in full, completed from reference TRBV13 and TRBJ2-5, reads AAGVIQSPRHLIKEKRETATLKCYPIPRHDTVYWYQQGPGQDPQFLISFYEKMQSDKGSIPDRFSAQQFSDYHSELNMSSLELGDSALYFCASSLSSGGALPTQYFGPGTRLLVL.

V and J are TRBV13 and TRBJ2-3, with 12 positions matching TRBD2. With V trimmed by 6 bases and J by 6 bases, 16 bases remained unmatched. The CDR3 runs to 18 residues. From germline, CDR1 is PRHDT and CDR2 FYEKMQ (reference sequence). The CDR3 DNA reads as TGTGCCAGCAGACCCCAGTTGGAGCTAGCGGGAGGGCTTGATACGCAGTATTTT. Its protein product is CASRPQLELAGGLDTQYF. Using reference TRBV13 and TRBJ2-3 for the parts outside the CDR3, the full variable domain is AAGVIQSPRHLIKEKRETATLKCYPIPRHDTVYWYQQGPGQDPQFLISFYEKMQSDKGSIPDRFSAQQFSDYHSELNMSSLELGDSALYFCASRPQLELAGGLDTQYFGPGTRLTVL.

V is TRBV5-5 and J is TRBJ2-7, with 11 bases that match TRBD2. CDR1 SGHKS and CDR2 YYEKEE come from the germline V gene (reference sequence). Unmatched junction bases numbered 5, after V lost 6 bases and J lost 6 bases. The CDR3 loop spans 13 amino acids. The CDR3: CASTPSGRLEQYF. The CDR3 bases are TGTGCCAGCACCCCTAGCGGGAGGCTCGAGCAGTACTTC.

V usage is TRBV5-4 and J usage is TRBJ2-3; no reliable D call. In germline, CDR1 is SGHNT, CDR2 YYREEE (reference sequence). The length of the CDR3 is 16 residues. V gave up 0 bases and J gave up 2 bases, with 13 bases separating them. As DNA, the CDR3 is TGTGCCAGCAGCTTGGGAGTTGACGGCCACACAGATACGCAGTATTTT. The encoded protein is CASSLGVDGHTDTQYF.

The V and J genes are TRBV27 and TRBJ2-7, with D possibly TRBD2 on 6 matching bases. V was cut by 5 bases and J by 0 bases, with 17 bases left in between. Germline loops: CDR1 MNHEY, CDR2 SMNVEV (reference sequence). This CDR3 spans 16 amino acids. CDR3 sequence: CASSPSVGGASYEQYF. Written as DNA, the CDR3 is TGTGCCAGCAGTCCTAGTGTAGGCGGGGCCTCCTACGAGCAGTACTTC.

The V gene is TRBV9, the J gene TRBJ2-7, with 12 nucleotides matching TRBD1. Germline assignment: CDR1 SGDLS and CDR2 YYNGEE. This CDR3 is 15 amino acids long. J was trimmed by 5 bases and V by 4 bases; bases with no gene match: 7. CDR3 in DNA: TGTGCCAGCAGCCCCGCCGGGACAGGGGGCGACGAGCAGTACTTC. This gives the protein CASSPAGTGGDEQYF.

CDR3 bases: TGTGCCCCCAAGACTAGCGGCTACAATGAGCAGTTCTTC. Amino acid sequence: CAPKTSGYNEQFF. The V and J genes are TRBV2 and TRBJ2-1; 9 nucleotides line up with TRBD2. CDR1 and CDR2 (germline): SNHLY, FYNNEI. CDR3 length: 13 amino acids. V shed 11 bases and J 3 bases; nucleotides not matched to a gene: 5. Drawing the rest from reference TRBV2 and TRBJ2-1, the complete variable domain is EPEVTQTPSHQVTQMGQEVILRCVPISNHLYFYWYRQILGQKVEFLVSFYNNEISEKSEIFDDQFSVERPDGSNFTLKIRSTKLEDSAMYFCAPKTSGYNEQFFGPGTRLTVL.

This chain connects TRBV11-2 to TRBJ2-7; D possibly matches TRBD1 or TRBD2 (6 bases each). Germline V gene lookup returns CDR1 SGHAT and CDR2 FQNNGV. This CDR3 comprises 14 residues. V was pared by 5 bases and J by 0 bases, with 11 bases between. CDR3 bases: TGTGCCAGCAGCCGGGGGCAGGGCTCCTACGAGCAGTACTTC. Its translation: CASSRGQGSYEQYF.

V gene TRBV7-9 combines with J gene TRBJ1-3; tentative D call: TRBD1 (5 bases). Per the germline V gene, CDR1 is SEHNR and CDR2 is FQNEAQ (reference sequence). Deletions cut 1 base from V and 2 bases from J, with 12 bases between. The CDR3 is 16 amino acids. CDR3 in DNA: TGTGCCAGCAGCTTAGTAGTAGCAGGGACTGGAAACACCATATATTTT. It codes for CASSLVVAGTGNTIYF.

The V gene is TRBV6-4, the J gene TRBJ1-2, with D possibly matching TRBD1 (5 bases). Trimming pared 6 bases from V and 5 bases from J, leaving 13 bases between. The germline CDR1 and CDR2 sequences are MRHNA and SNTAGT. This CDR3 is 13 amino acids long. The CDR3 sequence: CASRPGTAYGYTF. As DNA, the CDR3 is TGTGCCAGCAGACCCGGGACGGCTTATGGCTACACCTTC.

This sequence joins TRBV6-6 and TRBJ1-6; TRBD1 aligns across 7 bases. CDR1 and CDR2 from the germline V gene are MNHNY and SVGAGI (reference sequence). The junction had 5 bases not matched to a gene; V was cut back by 6 bases and J by 0 bases. The CDR3 length is 16 residues. The CDR3 DNA is TGTGCCAGCAGCGACAGGGAGAGCTCCTATAATTCACCCCTCCACTTT. This gives the protein CASSDRESSYNSPLHF.

This clone was recorded a few times. The chain couples TRBV18 to TRBJ2-1; D unresolved. The CDR3 has 14 residues. The germline gives CDR1 KGHSH, CDR2 LQKENI. The V gene lost 1 base and the J gene lost 2 bases, with 6 bases spanning the gap. The CDR3 spells CASSPRRTYNEQFF. In DNA form, the CDR3 reads TGTGCCAGCTCACCACGTAGAACCTACAATGAGCAGTTCTTC. The variable domain in full, with the rest retrieved from reference TRBV18 and TRBJ2-1, is NAGVMQNPRHLVRRRGQEARLRCSPMKGHSHVYWYRQLPEEGLKFMVYLQKENIIDESGMPKERFSAEFPKEGPSILRIQQVVRGDSAAYFCASSPRRTYNEQFFGPGTRLTVL.

The CDR3 nucleotides read TGTGCCAGCAGTTTATCCAGAACCTACGAGCAGTACTTC. This gives the protein CASSLSRTYEQYF. V gene TRBV27 combines with J gene TRBJ2-7; the D is unclear. The CDR3 is 13 amino acids. Germline-derived CDR1 and CDR2 are MNHEY and SMNVEV (reference sequence). Trimming cost V 0 bases and J 2 bases, with 5 bases left between them.

This clone was seen once. The CDR3, as DNA: TGCGCCAGCACGGGACAGGGATGGGCCGGGGAGCTGTTTTTT. Its protein is CASTGQGWAGELFF. The chain uses TRBV10-2 and TRBJ2-2; 9 positions match TRBD1. This CDR3 contains 14 residues. V shed 7 bases and J 6 bases; nucleotides not matched to a gene: 6. In germline, CDR1 is WSHSY, CDR2 SAAADI.

The genes are TRBV2 and TRBJ2-7; D may correspond to TRBD1 or TRBD2 (5 bases each). The CDR3 consists of 17 residues. Trimming cost V 3 bases and J 1 base, with 19 bases left between them. Germline V lookup: CDR1 SNHLY, CDR2 FYNNEI. CDR3 in DNA: TGTGCCAGCAGTGAGAGACCCCCGGGACCCCTTTCCTACGAGCAGTACTTC. Its protein is CASSERPPGPLSYEQYF.

Comments on this clone: The CDR3 ends on some other residue instead of the conserved phenylalanine or tryptophan, so this is likely a read error. It is unclear where the CDR3 begins or ends on the DNA, so no DNA is shown, and the CDR3 is as TCRdb lists it. The rearrangement joins TRBV27 to TRBJ2-3; the table gives TRBD2 as D, unverified against the DNA. From germline, CDR1 is MNHEY and CDR2 SMNVEV (reference sequence). The CDR3 totals 13 residues, both ends included. The chain's CDR3 is CASSLSSGGPWVL.

In DNA, the CDR3 is TGTGCCAGCTCGACAGGGAGGAGATACGAGCAGTACTTC. Translating gives CASSTGRRYEQYF. The chain employs TRBV18 and TRBJ2-7; TRBD1 is a possible D gene (7 bases). Germline V CDR1 and CDR2: KGHSH, LQKENI. V was clipped by 6 bases and J by 4 bases, with 13 bases between them. The CDR3 consists of 13 residues.

This chain connects TRBV5-1 to TRBJ2-7; TRBD1 might be the D (5 bases). The CDR3 is 15 residues long. The V gene lost 0 bases and the J gene lost 2 bases, with 12 bases spanning the gap. CDR1 SGHRS and CDR2 YFSETQ come from the germline V gene. The CDR3 nucleotides are TGCGCCAGCAGCTTGGACGACAGCCTAGCCTACGAGCAGTACTTC. Translated: CASSLDDSLAYEQYF.

The chain has TRBV30 and TRBJ1-5; D gene uncertain. The CDR3 covers 13 residues. CDR1 is GTSNPN, CDR2 SVGIG, per germline (reference sequence). V lost 0 bases, J lost 3 bases, and 6 bases lay in between. The CDR3 protein is CAWSVQDNQPQHF. The CDR3 nucleotides are TGTGCCTGGAGTGTACAAGACAATCAGCCCCAGCATTTT.

The rearrangement joins TRBV29-1 to TRBJ1-2; 9 nucleotides align to TRBD1. The CDR3 extends over 13 amino acids. The germline CDR1 and CDR2 sequences are SQVTM and ANQGSEA. The V and J ends lost 6 bases and 6 bases, in that order; junction bases with no gene match: 8. The CDR3 nucleotides read TGCAGCGTCCGGGACAGGGTTGACGATGGCTACACCTTC. This gives the protein CSVRDRVDDGYTF.

The J gene is TRBJ2-7, the V gene TRBV7-8; D is perhaps TRBD2 (6 bases). Trimming stripped 4 bases from V and 7 bases from J, with 14 bases between. Germline V lookup: CDR1 SGHVS, CDR2 FQNEAQ. CDR3 length: 13 amino acids. CDR3 bases: TGTGCCAGCAGCTCCCCGGGACGGGAGGAGCAGTACTTC. It codes for CASSSPGREEQYF.

The chain joins TRBV7-9 to TRBJ2-1; unclear D gene. Germline loops: CDR1 SEHNR, CDR2 FQNEAQ (reference sequence). The CDR3 consists of 11 residues. V lost 6 bases and J lost 6, with 6 bases in between. The DNA of the CDR3 is TGTGCCAGCAGTGATAGCAATGAGCAGTTCTTC. Protein product: CASSDSNEQFF.

The sample holds many counts of this clone. For the CDR3, the DNA is TGTGCCAGCAGTGAAAGCAGTAAGGGGGCCAACTATGGCTACACCTTC. This codes for CASSESSKGANYGYTF. The chain employs TRBV6-1 and TRBJ1-2, with 7 bases lining up with TRBD1. J lost 2 bases, V lost 2 bases, and 8 bases had no gene match. This CDR3 comprises 16 residues. Per germline, CDR1 MNHNS and CDR2 SASEGT.

The CDR3 loop reads CASSLWGLPPYEQYF. CDR3 coding DNA: TGTGCCAGCAGCTTGTGGGGACTCCCCCCGTACGAGCAGTACTTC. This chain uses TRBV5-4 with TRBJ2-7, with TRBD2 as a possible D gene (6 bases). CDR1 SGHNT and CDR2 YYREEE come from the germline V gene (reference sequence). CDR3 size: 15 residues. Trimming removed 1 base from V and 4 bases from J, with 15 bases in between.

The chain recombines TRBV10-1 with TRBJ2-7; TRBD1 is a possible D gene (6 bases). V lost 5 bases and J lost 7, with 12 bases in between. Germline V lookup: CDR1 WNHNN, CDR2 SYGVQD (reference sequence). This CDR3 is 12 amino acids long. CDR3 sequence reads: CASSTGPGEQYF. In nucleotides, the CDR3 is TGCGCCAGCAGTACAGGGCCAGGGGAGCAGTACTTC.

The rearrangement uses TRBV25-1 and TRBJ2-5, with 14 nucleotides matching TRBD2. Germline lookup yields CDR1 MGHDK and CDR2 SYGVNS. This CDR3 has 13 amino acids. Trimming cost V 11 bases and J 4 bases; bases outside gene matches: 3. Here the CDR3 DNA reads TGTGCCGCCGGGACTAGCGGGAGAGAGACCCAGTACTTC. This gives the protein CAAGTSGRETQYF.

V usage is TRBV28 and J usage is TRBJ1-6; D is ambiguous. From germline, CDR1 is MDHEN and CDR2 SYDVKM. The CDR3 extends over 17 amino acids. Trimming stripped 7 bases from V and 0 bases from J, with 16 bases between. The CDR3: CASTRGYTSSYNSPLHF. DNA for the CDR3: TGTGCCAGCACCCGAGGTTATACAAGCTCCTATAATTCACCCCTCCACTTT.

The rearrangement links TRBV10-3 to TRBJ2-2; weak D call: TRBD1 (5 bases). CDR3 size: 16 residues. The germline V gene has CDR1 ENHRY and CDR2 SYGVKD. The V gene lost 3 bases and the J gene lost 0 bases, with 11 bases spanning the gap. DNA for the CDR3: TGTGCCATCAGTGAATCGAGGACACCGAACACCGGGGAGCTGTTTTTT. Encoded protein: CAISESRTPNTGELFF.